This T cell receptor beta chain was captured in a study of beta chain features in type 1 diabetes. The investigators reverse transcribed all of the isolated RNA, so they sequenced expressed TCRB transcripts. Sequencing used immunoSEQ multiplex PCR; TCRdb keeps in-frame clones, though not all of them. Here the sample spans around 450,000 clones, approximately 10% being singletons. This clone was seen a handful of times. V was cut by 2 bases and J by 6 bases, with 10 bases left in between. The CDR3 covers 14 residues. Germline V gene sequence: CDR1 MDHEN, CDR2 SYDVKM. The sequenced sample was naive CD4+ T cells from blood. V usage is TRBV28 and J usage is TRBJ1-4; D might be TRBD1 (5 bases). The sequence was collected from a woman aged 18-29 years in good health. CDR3 in amino acids: CASSLGGEDEKLFF. CDR3 nucleotides: TGTGCCAGCAGTTTAGGAGGGGAGGATGAAAAACTGTTTTTT.